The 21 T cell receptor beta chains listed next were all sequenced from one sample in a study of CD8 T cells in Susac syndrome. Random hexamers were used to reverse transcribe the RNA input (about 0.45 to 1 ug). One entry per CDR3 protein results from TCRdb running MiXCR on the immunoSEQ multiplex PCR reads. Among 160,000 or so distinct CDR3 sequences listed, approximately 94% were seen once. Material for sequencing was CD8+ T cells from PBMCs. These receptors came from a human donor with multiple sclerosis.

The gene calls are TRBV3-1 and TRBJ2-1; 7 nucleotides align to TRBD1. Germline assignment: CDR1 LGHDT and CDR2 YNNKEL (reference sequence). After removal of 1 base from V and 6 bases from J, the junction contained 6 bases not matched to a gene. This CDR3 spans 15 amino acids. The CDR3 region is CASSQGQGVLNEQFF. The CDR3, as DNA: TGTGCCAGCAGCCAAGGGCAGGGGGTCCTCAATGAGCAGTTCTTC.

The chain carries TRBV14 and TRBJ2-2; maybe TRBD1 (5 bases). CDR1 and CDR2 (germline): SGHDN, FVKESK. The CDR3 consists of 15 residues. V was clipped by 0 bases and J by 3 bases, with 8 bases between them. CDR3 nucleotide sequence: TGTGCCAGCAGCCAAGAGTGGGGCTACACCGGGGAGCTGTTTTTT. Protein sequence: CASSQEWGYTGELFF.

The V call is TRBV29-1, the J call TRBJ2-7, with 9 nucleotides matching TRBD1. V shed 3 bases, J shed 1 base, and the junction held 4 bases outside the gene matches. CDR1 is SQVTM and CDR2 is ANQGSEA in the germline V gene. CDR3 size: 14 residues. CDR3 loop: CSVEYGQGSYEQYF. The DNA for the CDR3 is TGCAGCGTTGAGTACGGACAGGGGTCCTACGAGCAGTACTTC.

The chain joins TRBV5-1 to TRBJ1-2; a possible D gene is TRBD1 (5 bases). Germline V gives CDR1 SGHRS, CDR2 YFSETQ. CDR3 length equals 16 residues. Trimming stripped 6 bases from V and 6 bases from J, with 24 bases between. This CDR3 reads CASIFTPQVKLDGYTF. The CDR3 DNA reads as TGCGCCAGCATCTTCACACCACAGGTTAAGCTTGATGGCTACACCTTC. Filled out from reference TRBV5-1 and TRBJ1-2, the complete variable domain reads KAGVTQTPRYLIKTRGQQVTLSCSPISGHRSVSWYQQTPGQGLQFLFEYFSETQRNKGNFPGRFSGRQFSNSRSEMNVSTLELGDSALYLCASIFTPQVKLDGYTFGSGTRLTVV.

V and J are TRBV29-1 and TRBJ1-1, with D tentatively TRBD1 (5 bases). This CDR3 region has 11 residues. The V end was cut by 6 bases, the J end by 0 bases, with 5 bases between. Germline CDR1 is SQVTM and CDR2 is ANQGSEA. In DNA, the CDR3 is TGCAGCGTGACAGTGAACACTGAAGCTTTCTTT. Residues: CSVTVNTEAFF. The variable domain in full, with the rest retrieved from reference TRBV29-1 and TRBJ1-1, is SAVISQKPSRDICQRGTSLTIQCQVDSQVTMMFWYRQQPGQSLTLIATANQGSEATYESGFVIDKFPISRPNLTFSTLTVSNMSPEDSSIYLCSVTVNTEAFFGQGTRLTVV.

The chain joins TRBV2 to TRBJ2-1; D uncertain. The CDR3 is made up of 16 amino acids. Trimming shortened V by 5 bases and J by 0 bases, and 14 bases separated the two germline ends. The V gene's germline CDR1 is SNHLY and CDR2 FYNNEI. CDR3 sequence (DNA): TGTGCCAGCAGTTCCGGACCCGCCAGCTCCTACAATGAGCAGTTCTTC. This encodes CASSSGPASSYNEQFF.

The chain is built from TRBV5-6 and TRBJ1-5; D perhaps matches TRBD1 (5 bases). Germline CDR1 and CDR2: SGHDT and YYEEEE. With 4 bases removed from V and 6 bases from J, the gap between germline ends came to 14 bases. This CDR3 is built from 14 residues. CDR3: CASSPGGGGQPQHF. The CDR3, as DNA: TGTGCCAGCAGCCCTGGGGGGGGTGGTCAGCCCCAGCATTTT.

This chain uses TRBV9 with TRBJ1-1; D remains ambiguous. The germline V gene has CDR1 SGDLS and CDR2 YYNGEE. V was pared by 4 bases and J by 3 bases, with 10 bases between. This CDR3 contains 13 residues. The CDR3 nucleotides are TGTGCCAGCAGCCCCCAGGCGCACACTGAAGCTTTCTTT. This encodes CASSPQAHTEAFF.

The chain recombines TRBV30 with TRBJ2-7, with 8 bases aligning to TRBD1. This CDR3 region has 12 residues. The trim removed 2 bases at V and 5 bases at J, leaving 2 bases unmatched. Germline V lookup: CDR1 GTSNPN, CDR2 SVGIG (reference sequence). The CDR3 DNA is TGTGCCTGGAGTCAGGGGGCCCACGAGCAGTACTTC. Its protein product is CAWSQGAHEQYF. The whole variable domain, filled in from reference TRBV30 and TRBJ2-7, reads SQTIHQWPATLVQPVGSPLSLECTVEGTSNPNLYWYRQAAGRGLQLLFYSVGIGQISSEVPQNLSASRPQDRQFILSSKKLLLSDSGFYLCAWSQGAHEQYFGPGTRLTVT.

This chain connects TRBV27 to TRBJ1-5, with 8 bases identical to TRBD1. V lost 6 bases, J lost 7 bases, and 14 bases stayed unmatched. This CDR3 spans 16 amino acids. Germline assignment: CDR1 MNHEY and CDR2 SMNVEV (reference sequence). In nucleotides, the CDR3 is TGTGCCAGCAGCCCCTCGACAGGGGAGGTTAGGCAGCCCCAGCATTTT. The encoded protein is CASSPSTGEVRQPQHF.

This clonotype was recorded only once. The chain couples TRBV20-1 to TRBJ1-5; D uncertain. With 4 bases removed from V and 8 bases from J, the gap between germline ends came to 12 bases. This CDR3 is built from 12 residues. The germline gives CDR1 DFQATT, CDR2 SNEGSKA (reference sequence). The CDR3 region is CSATVALEPQHF. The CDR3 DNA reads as TGCAGTGCTACGGTGGCCTTGGAGCCCCAGCATTTT.

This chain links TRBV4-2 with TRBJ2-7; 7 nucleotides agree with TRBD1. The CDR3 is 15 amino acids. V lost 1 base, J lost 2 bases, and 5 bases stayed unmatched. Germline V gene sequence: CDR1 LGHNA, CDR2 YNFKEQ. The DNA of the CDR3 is TGTGCCAGCAGCCAAGGGGACAGTCTAACCTACGAGCAGTACTTC. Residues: CASSQGDSLTYEQYF.

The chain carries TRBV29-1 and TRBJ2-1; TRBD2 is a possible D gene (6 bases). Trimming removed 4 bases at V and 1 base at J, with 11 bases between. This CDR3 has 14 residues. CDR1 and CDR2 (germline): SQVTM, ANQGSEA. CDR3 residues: CSVVGTLSYNEQFF. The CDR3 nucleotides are TGCAGCGTTGTTGGGACTTTATCCTACAATGAGCAGTTCTTC.

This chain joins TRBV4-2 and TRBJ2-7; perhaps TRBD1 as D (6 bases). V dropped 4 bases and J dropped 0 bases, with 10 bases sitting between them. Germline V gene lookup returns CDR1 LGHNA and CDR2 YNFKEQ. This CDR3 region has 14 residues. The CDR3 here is CASSPKQGSYEQYF. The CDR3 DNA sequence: TGTGCCAGCAGCCCAAAACAGGGCTCCTACGAGCAGTACTTC.

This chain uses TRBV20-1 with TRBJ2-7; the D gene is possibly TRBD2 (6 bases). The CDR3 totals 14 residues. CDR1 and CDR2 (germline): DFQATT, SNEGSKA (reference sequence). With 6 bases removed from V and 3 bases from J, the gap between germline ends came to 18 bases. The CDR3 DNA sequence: TGCAGTGCCAGGCGCGTGGAGGGAAGCTACGAGCAGTACTTC. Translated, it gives CSARRVEGSYEQYF.

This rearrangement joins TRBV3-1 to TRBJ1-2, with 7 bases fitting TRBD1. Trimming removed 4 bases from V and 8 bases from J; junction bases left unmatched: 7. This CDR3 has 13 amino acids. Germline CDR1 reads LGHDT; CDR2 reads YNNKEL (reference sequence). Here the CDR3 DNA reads TGTGCCAGCAGCCTGGGACAGTCTAGGGGCTACACCTTC. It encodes CASSLGQSRGYTF.

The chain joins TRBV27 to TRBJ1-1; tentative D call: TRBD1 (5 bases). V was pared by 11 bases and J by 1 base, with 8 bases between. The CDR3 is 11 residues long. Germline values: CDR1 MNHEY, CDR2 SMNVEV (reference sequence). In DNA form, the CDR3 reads TGTGCCGTGCAGGGGAACACTGAAGCTTTCTTT. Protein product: CAVQGNTEAFF.

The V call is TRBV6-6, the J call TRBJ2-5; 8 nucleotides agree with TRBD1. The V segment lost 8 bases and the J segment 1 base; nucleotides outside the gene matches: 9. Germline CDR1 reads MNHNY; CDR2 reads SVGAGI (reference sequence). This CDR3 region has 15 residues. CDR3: CASLDRGVGQETQYF. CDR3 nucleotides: TGTGCCAGCCTCGACAGGGGCGTCGGCCAAGAGACCCAGTACTTC.

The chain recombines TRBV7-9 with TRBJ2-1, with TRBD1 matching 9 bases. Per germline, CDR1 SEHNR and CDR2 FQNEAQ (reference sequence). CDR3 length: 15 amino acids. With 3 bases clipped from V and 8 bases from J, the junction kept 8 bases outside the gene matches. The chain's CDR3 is CASSLAQGAIHEQFF. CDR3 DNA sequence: TGTGCCAGCAGCTTGGCACAGGGGGCCATCCATGAGCAGTTCTTC.

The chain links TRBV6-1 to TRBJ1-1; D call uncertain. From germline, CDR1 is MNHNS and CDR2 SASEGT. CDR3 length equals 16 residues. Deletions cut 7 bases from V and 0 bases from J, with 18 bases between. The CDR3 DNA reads TGTGCCAGCACCTTAACACCTCGTGGGGTGAACACTGAAGCTTTCTTT. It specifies CASTLTPRGVNTEAFF.

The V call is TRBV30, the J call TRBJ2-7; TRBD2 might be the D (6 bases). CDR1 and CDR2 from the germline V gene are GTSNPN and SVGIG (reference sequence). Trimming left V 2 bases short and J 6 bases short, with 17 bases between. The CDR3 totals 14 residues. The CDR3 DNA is TGTGCCTGGAGTAATACGGAGGGGAGGCTCGAGCAGTACTTC. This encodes CAWSNTEGRLEQYF.